The 26 T cell receptor beta chains below all came from one sample that was sequenced in a study of PD-1 blockade in mismatch repair-deficient tumors. The repertoire was sequenced with immunoSEQ multiplex PCR; TCRdb's copy has only in-frame clones and lacks some. Among 30,000 to 45,000 clones listed, 75% to 90% were seen once. This specimen was PBMCs, taken about 40 weeks after starting pembrolizumab. The receptors here all came from an adult with mismatch repair-deficient cancer.

The gene calls are TRBV5-3 and TRBJ2-1, with 7 bases identical to TRBD2. TRBV5-3 is recorded as an ORF, its role being uncertain. Trimming at V came to 0 bases and at J to 10 bases, leaving 16 bases not matched to a gene. The CDR3 consists of 17 residues. CDR3 nucleotide sequence: TGTGCCAGAAGCTTGGAAAGGTTAAGCCGGGAGGTGAAAGAGCAGTTCTTC. Protein product: CARSLERLSREVKEQFF.

V and J are TRBV10-3 and TRBJ1-2; 10 bases map to TRBD1. The germline V gene encodes CDR1 ENHRY and CDR2 SYGVKD. Losses at the gene ends were 2 bases for V and 8 bases for J; bases not matched to a gene: 2. The CDR3 is 13 residues long. CDR3 residues: CAISEGTGEGYTF. The CDR3 DNA follows: TGTGCCATCAGTGAGGGGACAGGGGAAGGCTACACCTTC.

The chain is built from TRBV19 and TRBJ2-1; 8 nucleotides align to TRBD2. From germline, CDR1 is LNHDA and CDR2 SQIVND (reference sequence). This CDR3 has 15 amino acids. The ends lost 3 bases at V and 6 bases at J; junction bases unmatched: 7. CDR3 nucleotide sequence: TGTGCCAGTAGTATTCGGACTAGCTTTCGCAATGAGCAGTTCTTC. Its protein is CASSIRTSFRNEQFF.

The J gene is TRBJ2-5, the V gene TRBV5-1, with 7 bases that match TRBD1. The V gene's germline CDR1 is SGHRS and CDR2 YFSETQ. Losses at the gene ends were 2 bases for V and 4 bases for J; bases not matched to a gene: 2. CDR3 length: 13 amino acids. For the CDR3, the DNA is TGCGCCAGCAGCTTACAGGGGTCAGAGACCCAGTACTTC. Translating gives CASSLQGSETQYF.

This clone has a handful of counts. This rearrangement joins TRBV19 to TRBJ2-7; 7 bases match TRBD2. The trim removed 5 bases at V and 2 bases at J, leaving 3 bases unmatched. This CDR3 is built from 13 residues. Germline CDR1 reads LNHDA; CDR2 reads SQIVND (reference sequence). The CDR3 nucleotides read TGTGCCAGTAGTTCAGCGGGGCCCTACGAGCAGTACTTC. Translated, it gives CASSSAGPYEQYF.

The chain uses TRBV7-2 and TRBJ2-1; D may be TRBD2 (6 bases). The CDR3 spans 16 residues. Germline CDR1 is SGHTA and CDR2 is FQGNSA. V lost 2 bases, J lost 1 base, and 12 bases lay in between. The CDR3 coding sequence is TGTGCCAGCAGCTTATGGCGGGACGCTTCCTACAATGAGCAGTTCTTC. Protein sequence: CASSLWRDASYNEQFF.

The chain recombines TRBV18 with TRBJ2-5; 7 positions match TRBD2. V lost 4 bases, J lost 2 bases, and 10 bases stayed unmatched. Germline V gene lookup returns CDR1 KGHSH and CDR2 LQKENI. This CDR3 is built from 16 residues. The CDR3 protein is CASSLNQGGPQETQYF. The CDR3 region has the DNA TGTGCCAGCTCACTAAACCAGGGAGGGCCACAAGAGACCCAGTACTTC.

This clone was detected once. V and J are TRBV11-3 and TRBJ2-1, with TRBD2 matching over 12 bases. CDR1 SGHNT and CDR2 YENEEA come from the germline V gene. Trimming took 5 bases from V and 4 from J; bases not matched to a gene: 6. The CDR3 covers 16 residues. CDR3 in amino acids: CASSTRTSGNYNEQFF. In DNA form, the CDR3 reads TGTGCCAGCAGCACCCGGACTAGCGGGAATTACAATGAGCAGTTCTTC.

The chain joins TRBV6-1 to TRBJ1-1, with D unresolved. V gave up 6 bases and J gave up 7 bases, with 15 bases separating them. This CDR3 is built from 13 residues. Germline V gene lookup returns CDR1 MNHNS and CDR2 SASEGT. The CDR3 loop is CASSPAPSNEAFF. The CDR3 coding sequence is TGTGCCAGCAGCCCGGCCCCTAGCAATGAAGCTTTCTTT.

The chain recombines TRBV27 with TRBJ2-3; TRBD2 aligns across 7 bases. There are 16 residues in the CDR3. Unmatched junction bases numbered 8, after V lost 3 bases and J lost 2 bases. Germline V gives CDR1 MNHEY, CDR2 SMNVEV (reference sequence). The CDR3 DNA sequence: TGTGCCAGCAGTTTTTTTGCTAGCGGAGTCACAGATACGCAGTATTTT. Translating gives CASSFFASGVTDTQYF.

The chain joins TRBV5-4 to TRBJ1-2, with D hard to call. The V end was cut by 0 bases, the J end by 1 base, with 4 bases between. The CDR3 runs to 13 residues. Germline lookup yields CDR1 SGHNT and CDR2 YYREEE (reference sequence). The CDR3 region has the DNA TGTGCCAGCAGCTTGGGCAGTAACTATGGCTACACCTTC. It is translated as CASSLGSNYGYTF.

This rearrangement joins TRBV11-3 to TRBJ2-1; D perhaps matches TRBD2 (6 bases). The CDR3 spans 15 residues. Germline CDR1 reads SGHNT; CDR2 reads YENEEA. V shed 0 bases and J shed 4 bases, with 10 bases lying between them. CDR3 nucleotides: TGTGCCAGCAGCTTAGAAGCGGGCCCGTACAATGAGCAGTTCTTC. This translates into CASSLEAGPYNEQFF.

The J gene is TRBJ2-7, the V gene TRBV18; the D gene is possibly TRBD2 (6 bases). Germline CDR1 and CDR2: KGHSH and LQKENI. Trimming pared 3 bases from V and 1 base from J, leaving 22 bases between. The CDR3 consists of 18 residues. The DNA of the CDR3 is TGTGCCAGCTCACCTACACAGGACGTGTTCGGGGGTTCCTACGAGCAGTACTTC. Translated, it gives CASSPTQDVFGGSYEQYF.

The chain uses TRBV19 and TRBJ1-5; 9 bases match TRBD1. Per the germline V gene, CDR1 is LNHDA and CDR2 is SQIVND (reference sequence). The CDR3 is 14 residues long. With 5 bases clipped from V and 7 bases from J, the junction kept 6 bases outside the gene matches. The CDR3 nucleotides are TGTGCCAGTAGTCCAGGACAGGGGAGCCAGCCCCAGCATTTT. Translated: CASSPGQGSQPQHF.

This chain uses TRBV7-8 with TRBJ1-5, with a weak D call TRBD1 (5 bases). V was clipped by 5 bases and J by 1 base, with 6 bases between them. Germline lookup yields CDR1 SGHVS and CDR2 FQNEAQ. This CDR3 has 13 amino acids. The CDR3 reads CASSPGSNQPQHF. The CDR3 bases are TGTGCCAGCAGCCCAGGGAGCAATCAGCCCCAGCATTTT.

The chain carries TRBV18 and TRBJ1-5, with 8 bases lining up with TRBD1. Trimming at V came to 5 bases and at J to 3 bases, leaving 6 bases not matched to a gene. Looked up from germline, CDR1 is KGHSH and CDR2 is LQKENI. The CDR3 runs to 15 residues. CDR3 sequence: CASSWATGDNQPQHF. The DNA of the CDR3 is TGTGCCAGCTCATGGGCGACAGGGGACAATCAGCCCCAGCATTTT.

The chain employs TRBV28 and TRBJ1-6; D is undetermined. Trimming cost V 7 bases and J 3 bases, with 13 bases left between them. Germline-derived CDR1 and CDR2 are MDHEN and SYDVKM. The CDR3 spans 15 residues. Here the CDR3 DNA reads TGTGCCAGCAACATCCTCCGGGACTATAATTCACCCCTCCACTTT. It specifies CASNILRDYNSPLHF. Based on the CDR3 plus reference TRBV28 and TRBJ1-6, the full variable domain is DVKVTQSSRYLVKRTGEKVFLECVQDMDHENMFWYRQDPGLGLRLIYFSYDVKMKEKGDIPEGYSVSREKKERFSLILESASTNQTSMYLCASNILRDYNSPLHFGNGTRLTVT.

The V call is TRBV28, the J call TRBJ1-2; TRBD1 is a possible D gene (5 bases). This CDR3 spans 14 amino acids. The V end lost 6 bases, the J end lost 8 bases, and 19 bases lay between the germline ends. Germline assignment: CDR1 MDHEN and CDR2 SYDVKM. The CDR3, as DNA: TGTGCCAGCAGCCACGATAGGGGAAAGAGGGGCTACACCTTC. Translated: CASSHDRGKRGYTF.

This clone was counted a single time. Likely a read error: the CDR3 ends without its conserved phenylalanine or tryptophan. The chain employs TRBV7-3 and TRBJ2-7; 8 nucleotides match TRBD1. The CDR3 spans 14 residues. Germline-derived CDR1 and CDR2 are SGHTA and FQGTGA. V shed 2 bases, J shed 3 bases, and the junction held 3 bases outside the gene matches. CDR3 DNA sequence: TGTGCCAGCAGCTTAGGACAGGGCTACTACGAGCAGTACCTC. It yields the protein CASSLGQGYYEQYL.

This chain links TRBV18 with TRBJ1-1, with D possibly matching TRBD1 (5 bases). The CDR3 spans 15 residues. Germline V gives CDR1 KGHSH, CDR2 LQKENI. Trimming pared 3 bases from V and 5 bases from J, leaving 16 bases between. The CDR3 sequence: CASSPGGPGLTEAFF. The CDR3, as DNA: TGTGCCAGCTCACCGGGAGGCCCAGGGTTAACTGAAGCTTTCTTT.

This sequence joins TRBV28 and TRBJ1-1, with D possibly being TRBD1 (5 bases). The CDR3 is 14 amino acids. Trimming took off 6 bases at V and 1 base at J, with 12 bases between the two ends. CDR1 MDHEN and CDR2 SYDVKM come from the germline V gene. CDR3 DNA: TGTGCCAGCAGGTTAGCGGGGACGAACACTGAAGCTTTCTTT. Encoded protein: CASRLAGTNTEAFF.

For this clone: This specimen includes other DNA sequences encoding the same CDR3. The CDR3 DNA sequence: TGTGCCAGCAGTGAAGCCCTAGCGGGGTCCTACAATGAGCAGTTCTTC. Translating gives CASSEALAGSYNEQFF. The J gene is TRBJ2-1, the V gene TRBV6-1; 9 bases are shared with TRBD2. V was clipped by 0 bases and J by 1 base; unmatched bases: 1. The length of the CDR3 is 16 residues. Germline V lookup: CDR1 MNHNS, CDR2 SASEGT.

The chain joins TRBV7-9 to TRBJ2-6, with 14 positions matching TRBD2. The junction had 3 bases not matched to a gene; V was cut back by 5 bases and J by 0 bases. The CDR3 extends over 18 amino acids. The V gene's germline CDR1 is SEHNR and CDR2 FQNEAQ (reference sequence). The CDR3 is CASSPGTSGSSGANVLTF. The CDR3 region has the DNA TGTGCCAGCAGCCCAGGGACTAGCGGGAGCTCTGGGGCCAACGTCCTGACTTTC.

The chain combines TRBV29-1 with TRBJ2-4; the match to TRBD2 covers 7 bases. CDR1 and CDR2 from the germline V gene are SQVTM and ANQGSEA. With V trimmed by 4 bases and J by 3 bases, 12 bases remained unmatched. The CDR3 runs to 16 residues. The CDR3 nucleotides read TGCAGCGTTGCGGCTAGCGGAGGGATTGACAAAAACATTCAGTACTTC. Its translation: CSVAASGGIDKNIQYF.

V is TRBV10-3 and J is TRBJ1-1, with TRBD1 matching over 7 bases. The length of the CDR3 is 14 residues. The V segment lost 3 bases and the J segment 4 bases; nucleotides outside the gene matches: 5. CDR1 ENHRY and CDR2 SYGVKD come from the germline V gene. The CDR3 DNA reads TGTGCCATCAGTGAACGGGACAGCCGCACTGAAGCTTTCTTT. Its translation is CAISERDSRTEAFF.

This clone was seen a few times. This rearrangement joins TRBV7-9 to TRBJ2-7; perhaps TRBD1 as D (5 bases). Trimming removed 4 bases from V and 2 bases from J, with 18 bases in between. Germline-derived CDR1 and CDR2 are SEHNR and FQNEAQ (reference sequence). The CDR3 is made up of 16 amino acids. The chain's CDR3 is CASSSQTWGLTYEQYF. The CDR3 nucleotides read TGTGCCAGCAGCTCACAGACATGGGGCCTTACCTACGAGCAGTACTTC. The whole variable domain, remainder taken from reference TRBV7-9 and TRBJ2-7, is DTGVSQNPRHKITKRGQNVTFRCDPISEHNRLYWYRQTLGQGPEFLTYFQNEAQLEKSRLLSDRFSAERPKGSFSTLEIQRTEQGDSAMYLCASSSQTWGLTYEQYFGPGTRLTVT.